This TCR beta chain was retrieved from a study of cytomegalovirus exposure and HLA in healthy donors. Study findings and constraints: Indistinguishability led to the exclusion of some V segments, TRBV6-2 and TRBV6-3 included.

PCR primers comprised 60 Vbeta and 13 Jbeta primers. The data were produced by immunoSEQ multiplex PCR, yet TCRdb's version contains in-frame clones alone and is incomplete. Of around 74,000 clones listed, around three quarters are singletons. In regard to this clone: Its target is unknown.

The V and J ends lost 0 bases and 8 bases, in that order; junction bases with no gene match: 1. The germline V gene encodes CDR1 SGHTA and CDR2 FQGTGA. The length of the CDR3 is 13 residues. The specimen was PBMCs. The sequence derives from a man aged 35 to 55 in good health and CMV-seronegative. The chain employs TRBV7-3 and TRBJ1-5, with 7 bases that match TRBD1. The CDR3 region is CASSLTRGEPQHF. In DNA form, the CDR3 reads TGTGCCAGCAGCTTAACCAGGGGGGAGCCCCAGCATTTT.